The rows below give T cell receptor beta chains drawn from one sample of a study of blood T cell repertoires in COVID-19. Data came from immunoSEQ multiplex PCR; TCRdb stores just in-frame clones and leaves some out. The sample yields fewer than 350,000 clones, around 85% seen once. Sample: PBMCs or T cells enriched from blood (not recorded which). The receptors originated from a woman aged 45-65 years who had recovered from COVID-19. CDR3s include the opening cysteine and the closing phenylalanine or tryptophan. The D gene is left open where the match is weak. Clone size appears in some rows only: once, few, many, or a class for an expanded clone.

size,V,length,J,D,CDR3,DNA
.,TRBV7-9,16,TRBJ1-5,TRBD1,CASSFFGGGLRQPQHF,TGTGCCAGCAGCTTCTTCGGAGGGGGCTTACGGCAGCCCCAGCATTTT
.,TRBV18,16,TRBJ2-7,TRBD1,CASSKGGTGGLYEQYF,TGTGCCAGCTCAAAGGGAGGGACAGGGGGATTATACGAGCAGTACTTC
.,TRBV11-2,15,TRBJ2-1,TRBD2,CASSLGGGRANEQFF,TGTGCCAGCAGCTTAGGGGGCGGGAGGGCGAATGAGCAGTTCTTC
.,TRBV28,15,TRBJ1-4,TRBD1,CASSPGGATNEKLFF,TGTGCCAGCAGTCCAGGGGGCGCAACTAATGAAAAACTGTTTTTT
.,TRBV11-2,16,TRBJ1-5,.,CASSLVQGRRNQPQHF,TGTGCCAGCAGCTTAGTACAAGGCAGGAGGAATCAGCCCCAGCATTTT
.,TRBV9,15,TRBJ1-6,TRBD1,CASSTGTADNSPLHF,TGTGCCAGCAGCACCGGGACAGCTGATAATTCACCCCTCCACTTT
.,TRBV12-5,15,TRBJ2-5,TRBD2,CASGPPGLAEETQYF,TGTGCTAGTGGGCCGCCGGGACTAGCGGAAGAGACCCAGTACTTC
.,TRBV30,15,TRBJ1-6,TRBD1,CAWSVSTGDNSPLHF,TGTGCCTGGAGTGTCTCGACAGGGGATAATTCACCCCTCCACTTT
.,TRBV9,18,TRBJ2-7,TRBD2,CASSVEASGLLLDYEQYF,TGTGCCAGCAGCGTAGAGGCTAGCGGGCTACTTTTGGACTACGAGCAGTACTTC
.,TRBV29-1,10,TRBJ2-2,.,CSVRGGELFF,TGCAGCGTTAGAGGTGGGGAGCTGTTTTTT
.,TRBV12-5,13,TRBJ2-5,.,CASGLARGETQYF,TGTGCTAGTGGTTTAGCTAGAGGAGAGACCCAGTACTTC
once,TRBV7-2,15,TRBJ2-7,.,CASSSKGDGSYEQYF,TGTGCCAGCAGCTCAAAGGGGGACGGCTCCTACGAGCAGTACTTC
.,TRBV30,15,TRBJ1-5,TRBD1,CAWRGTGPSNQPQHF,TGTGCCTGGAGGGGGACAGGGCCTAGCAATCAGCCCCAGCATTTT
.,TRBV6-5,15,TRBJ1-6,.,CASSLLRGSNSPLHF,TGTGCCAGCAGTCTCCTCAGGGGTAGTAATTCACCCCTCCACTTT
.,TRBV29-1,13,TRBJ2-3,TRBD2,CSVSTSGGDTQYF,TGCAGCGTTTCCACTAGCGGGGGAGATACGCAGTATTTT
.,TRBV7-3,16,TRBJ2-1,TRBD2,CASSGELAGGSNEQFF,TGTGCCAGCAGCGGAGAGCTAGCGGGGGGCAGCAATGAGCAGTTCTTC
.,TRBV5-6,15,TRBJ2-7,TRBD1,CASSLAGQGFYEQYF,TGTGCCAGCAGCCTGGCGGGACAGGGTTTTTACGAGCAGTACTTC
once,TRBV14,16,TRBJ1-2,.,CASSQARAPSPYGYTF,TGTGCCAGCAGCCAAGCAAGGGCGCCTAGCCCCTATGGCTACACCTTC
.,TRBV18,14,TRBJ2-5,.,CASSQQVNRETQYF,TGTGCCAGCTCACAACAGGTTAACAGAGAGACCCAGTACTTC
once,TRBV15,17,TRBJ2-2,TRBD2,CATSGAPSGGGTGELFF,TGTGCCACCAGCGGTGCCCCTAGCGGGGGGGGCACCGGGGAGCTGTTTTTT
.,TRBV5-1,13,TRBJ1-5,.,CASSLYSNQPQHF,TGCGCCAGCAGCTTGTATAGCAATCAGCCCCAGCATTTT
.,TRBV4-3,15,TRBJ2-7,.,CASSLDLATSYEQYF,TGCGCCAGCAGCCTAGACTTAGCGACATCCTACGAGCAGTACTTC
.,TRBV3-1/TRBV3-2,14,TRBJ1-2,TRBD1,CASRGTGGLDGYTF,TGTGCCAGCAGGGGGACAGGGGGACTTGATGGCTACACCTTC
.,TRBV5-8,15,TRBJ1-4,TRBD1,CASSLGTGIREKLFF,TGTGCCAGCAGCCTCGGGACAGGCATTCGGGAAAAACTGTTTTTT
.,TRBV9,14,TRBJ1-6,.,CASSVAGDNSPLHF,TGTGCCAGCAGCGTAGCAGGGGACAATTCACCCCTCCACTTT
.,TRBV2,13,TRBJ1-1,.,CASSKTEGTEAFF,TGTGCCAGCAGTAAAACAGAGGGCACTGAAGCTTTCTTT
once,TRBV20-1,14,TRBJ1-5,TRBD1,CSASLQGYNQPQHF,TGCAGTGCTAGTTTACAGGGGTACAATCAGCCCCAGCATTTT
.,TRBV5-1,16,TRBJ1-1,TRBD1,CASSEDITGQGTEAFF,TGCGCCAGCAGCGAGGACATCACGGGACAGGGCACTGAAGCTTTCTTT
once,TRBV30,15,TRBJ1-6,.,CAWSVGGASGSPLHF,TGTGCCTGGAGTGTCGGGGGAGCCTCCGGGTCACCCCTCCACTTT
.,TRBV3-1/TRBV3-2,16,TRBJ2-1,.,CASSRRKGPIHNEQFF,TGTGCCAGCAGCCGTCGTAAGGGGCCAATCCACAATGAGCAGTTCTTC
.,TRBV5-6,16,TRBJ2-7,TRBD1,CASSNRDRVPSYEQYF,TGTGCCAGCAGCAACCGGGACAGGGTACCGTCCTACGAGCAGTACTTC
.,TRBV7-2,17,TRBJ2-4,.,CASSLALGGVTKNIQYF,TGTGCCAGCAGCTTAGCGTTGGGGGGTGTTACCAAAAACATTCAGTACTTC
.,TRBV19,14,TRBJ1-1,.,CASSNLRGDTEAFF,TGTGCCAGTAGTAACCTCCGGGGGGACACTGAAGCTTTCTTT
few,TRBV5-8,15,TRBJ2-1,TRBD1,CASSPGTGAYNEQFF,TGTGCCAGCAGCCCGGGGACAGGGGCCTACAATGAGCAGTTCTTC
.,TRBV29-1,13,TRBJ1-2,.,CSVVPAPHYGYTF,TGCAGCGTTGTTCCCGCGCCTCACTATGGCTACACCTTC
.,TRBV5-4,14,TRBJ1-6,TRBD1,CASSIRQGATPLHF,TGTGCCAGCAGCATAAGACAGGGGGCTACACCCCTCCACTTT
few,TRBV6-5,14,TRBJ1-4,.,CASSYLAGVEKLFF,TGTGCCAGCAGTTACTTGGCGGGGGTAGAAAAACTGTTTTTT
.,TRBV29-1,14,TRBJ1-1,TRBD1,CSVDRTGENTEAFF,TGCAGCGTTGACAGGACAGGGGAGAACACTGAAGCTTTCTTT
.,TRBV6-1,18,TRBJ1-1,TRBD1,CASSEALFPNRGNTEAFF,TGTGCCAGCAGTGAAGCCCTCTTTCCCAACAGGGGGAACACTGAAGCTTTCTTT
.,TRBV5-1,14,TRBJ1-5,.,CASSLRTEDRSLHF,TGCGCCAGCAGCTTGCGGACCGAGGACAGATCTCTGCATTTT
.,TRBV7-8,13,TRBJ1-5,TRBD1,CASSLARDSPQHF,TGTGCCAGCAGCTTAGCCCGGGACAGTCCCCAGCATTTT
.,TRBV9,13,TRBJ1-2,.,CASSPGQPYGYTF,TGTGCCAGCAGCCCCGGACAGCCCTATGGCTACACCTTC
.,TRBV4-3,15,TRBJ2-1,TRBD2,CASSPLAGANNEQFF,TGCGCCAGCAGCCCACTAGCGGGAGCCAACAATGAGCAGTTCTTC
.,TRBV27,16,TRBJ2-4,.,CASSLLSSLAKNIQYF,TGTGCCAGCAGCCTACTCTCGAGTCTAGCCAAAAACATTCAGTACTTC
once,TRBV6-6,14,TRBJ1-2,TRBD1,CASSYSGQGDGYTF,TGTGCCAGCAGTTACTCCGGACAGGGGGATGGCTACACCTTC
.,TRBV12-3/TRBV12-4,13,TRBJ1-2,TRBD1,CASKQGLYYGYTF,TGTGCCAGCAAACAGGGGCTCTACTATGGCTACACCTTC
.,TRBV2,14,TRBJ1-1,.,CASGPGLGDTEAFF,TGTGCCAGCGGGCCAGGCCTGGGTGACACTGAAGCTTTCTTT
.,TRBV7-3,14,TRBJ2-3,TRBD1,CASSPGTGTDTQYF,TGTGCCAGCAGCCCGGGGACAGGCACAGATACGCAGTATTTT
.,TRBV12-3/TRBV12-4,12,TRBJ1-4,TRBD1,CASNRGTGKLFF,TGTGCCAGCAACAGGGGGACGGGAAAACTGTTTTTT
.,TRBV5-4,15,TRBJ2-2,.,CASSLVATPTGELFF,TGTGCCAGCAGCTTGGTGGCGACTCCTACCGGGGAGCTGTTTTTT
.,TRBV11-2,14,TRBJ2-7,TRBD2,CASSPSGGAEEQYF,TGTGCCAGCAGCCCGAGCGGGGGGGCCGAGGAGCAGTACTTC